This passage covers 7 T cell receptor beta chains from one sample sequenced in a study of T cells in Graves' hyperthyroidism and ophthalmopathy (dated by TCRdb to the late 2010s). Libraries came from multiplex PCR. The run used an Illumina HiSeq 2000. The TCR beta CDR3 regions were amplified from the RNA transcripts. The TCR CDR3 was subjected to a first round of RT-PCR using the HTBI primer set and the Qiagen OneStep RT-PCR kit. TCRdb trimmed the raw reads at Q25, called clones with MiXCR and kept productive beta chains. When rows share a CDR3 protein, they turn into one entry using the most common DNA and genes. Present in this sample are roughly 720,000 distinct CDR3 sequences, about 18% of which were seen just once. The top ten constitute around 15% of the sample. Material for sequencing was blood. All receptors derive from a man aged 45 to 65 with Graves' hyperthyroidism.

The rearrangement uses TRBV9 and TRBJ2-3, with TRBD2 matching 7 bases. This CDR3 has 14 amino acids. Germline V CDR1 and CDR2: SGDLS, YYNGEE. With V trimmed by 3 bases and J by 5 bases, 6 bases remained unmatched. The CDR3 DNA reads TGTGCCAGCAGCGGGCGGGAGTCGGGAGATACGCAGTATTTT. Protein: CASSGRESGDTQYF.

Remarks on this clonotype: Its ends do not fully match the called genes, so a read error is possible. V is TRBV6-2 or TRBV6-3 and J is TRBJ2-7; TRBD2 agrees at 13 bases. The CDR3 runs 16 residues. Germline-derived CDR1 and CDR2 are MNHEY and SVGEGT. Written as DNA, the CDR3 is TGTGCCAGCAGTTTGTTGGGACTAGCGGGATCCTACGAGCACTACTTC. Protein sequence: CASSLLGLAGSYEHYF.

This clonotype was counted ten times or more. This chain connects TRBV19 to TRBJ2-3, with D perhaps matching TRBD2 (5 bases). V lost 9 bases, J lost 2 bases, and 15 bases lay in between. The CDR3 totals 14 residues. Germline loops: CDR1 LNHDA, CDR2 SQIVND (reference sequence). CDR3 protein: CASRWRVHTDTQYF. For the CDR3, the DNA is TGTGCCAGCCGGTGGCGGGTACACACAGATACGCAGTATTTT.

This clonotype was seen a few times. The rearrangement links TRBV7-2 to TRBJ2-2, with a weak D call TRBD2 (6 bases). CDR3 length equals 17 residues. CDR1 and CDR2 from the germline V gene are SGHTA and FQGNSA. Deletions cut 5 bases from V and 6 bases from J, with 22 bases between. The CDR3 coding sequence is TGTGCCAGCAGCCTGGGGGGTTCCAGCGTGCTAGCCGGGGAGCTGTTTTTT. Protein product: CASSLGGSSVLAGELFF.

In this sample, this clonotype turned up many times. This rearrangement joins TRBV18 to TRBJ2-7; a weak D match, TRBD1 (7 bases). The CDR3 has 15 amino acids. The V end lost 8 bases, the J end lost 4 bases, and 21 bases lay between the germline ends. Germline V CDR1 and CDR2: KGHSH, LQKENI. Written as DNA, the CDR3 is TGTGCCAGCAGAACAACAGGGGAGGTTAGGTACGAGCAGTACTTC. It specifies CASRTTGEVRYEQYF.

This clonotype has only a few counts. This sequence joins TRBV20-1 and TRBJ2-1; TRBD1 aligns across 9 bases. Germline V gene sequence: CDR1 DFQATT, CDR2 SNEGSKA (reference sequence). V dropped 7 bases and J dropped 4; count of bases not matched to a gene: 2. This CDR3 has 12 amino acids. Written as DNA, the CDR3 is TGCAGTGTAGGACAGGGGTACAATGAGCAGTTCTTC. Amino acid sequence: CSVGQGYNEQFF.

This chain links TRBV7-2 with TRBJ2-7, with D perhaps matching TRBD1 (7 bases). The CDR3 loop spans 14 amino acids. From germline, CDR1 is SGHTA and CDR2 FQGNSA. Trimming pared 1 base from V and 6 bases from J, leaving 13 bases between. CDR3 nucleotide sequence: TGTGCCAGCAGCTTAGGCGGGACAGCAAGCGAGCAGTACTTC. Protein product: CASSLGGTASEQYF.